This T cell receptor (beta chain) was captured by sequencing in a study of human thymus T cells. CDR1 is MGHRA and CDR2 is YSYEKL in the germline V gene. The junction had 10 bases not matched to a gene; V was cut back by 0 bases and J by 7 bases. This CDR3 spans 18 amino acids. Thymic material originated from resections removed in the course of corrective heart surgery. Measured with immunoSEQ multiplex PCR; TCRdb has only the in-frame clones, and not every one. The profile shows 86,000 or so clones, just over 95% of them singletons. The sequence was obtained from a boy younger than two with a congenital heart defect but otherwise immunologically healthy. J is TRBJ2-1 and V is TRBV4-1; 12 bases line up with TRBD2. The sample comprised thymus tissue. CDR3 loop: CASSQDYETSGSMNEQFF. The DNA for the CDR3 is TGCGCCAGCAGCCAAGATTATGAGACTAGCGGGAGTATGAATGAGCAGTTCTTC.